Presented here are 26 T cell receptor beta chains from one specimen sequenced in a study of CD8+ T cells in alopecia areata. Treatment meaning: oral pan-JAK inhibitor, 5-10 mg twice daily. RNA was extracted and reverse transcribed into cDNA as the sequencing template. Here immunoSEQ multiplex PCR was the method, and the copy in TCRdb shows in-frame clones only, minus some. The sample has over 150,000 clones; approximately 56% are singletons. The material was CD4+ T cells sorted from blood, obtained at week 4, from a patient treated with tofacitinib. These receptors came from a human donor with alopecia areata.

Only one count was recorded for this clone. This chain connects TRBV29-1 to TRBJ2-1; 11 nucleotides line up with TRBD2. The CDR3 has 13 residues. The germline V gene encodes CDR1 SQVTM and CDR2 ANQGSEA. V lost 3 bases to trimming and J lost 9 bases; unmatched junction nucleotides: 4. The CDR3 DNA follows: TGCAGCGTTGATACTAGCGGGAGATCTGAGCAGTTCTTC. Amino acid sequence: CSVDTSGRSEQFF.

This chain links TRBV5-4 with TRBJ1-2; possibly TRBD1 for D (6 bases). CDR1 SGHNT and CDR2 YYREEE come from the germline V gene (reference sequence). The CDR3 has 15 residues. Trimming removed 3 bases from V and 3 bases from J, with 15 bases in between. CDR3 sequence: CASSSPRGGDYGYTF. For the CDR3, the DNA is TGTGCCAGCAGCTCCCCCCGGGGGGGCGACTATGGCTACACCTTC.

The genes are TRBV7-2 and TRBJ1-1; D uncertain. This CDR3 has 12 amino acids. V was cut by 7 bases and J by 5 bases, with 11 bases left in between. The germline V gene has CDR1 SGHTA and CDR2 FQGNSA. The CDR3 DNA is TGTGCCAGCACCCGACGACGGACTGAAGCTTTCTTT. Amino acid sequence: CASTRRRTEAFF.

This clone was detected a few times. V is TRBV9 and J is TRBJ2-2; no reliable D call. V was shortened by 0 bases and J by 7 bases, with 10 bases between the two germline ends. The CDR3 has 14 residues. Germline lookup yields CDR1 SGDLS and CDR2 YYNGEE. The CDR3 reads CASSVGQLGGELFF. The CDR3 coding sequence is TGTGCCAGCAGCGTAGGTCAATTGGGCGGGGAGCTGTTTTTT.

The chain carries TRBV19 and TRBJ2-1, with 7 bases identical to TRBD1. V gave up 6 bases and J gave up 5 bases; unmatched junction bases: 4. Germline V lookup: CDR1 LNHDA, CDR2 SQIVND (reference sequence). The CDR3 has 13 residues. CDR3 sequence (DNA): TGTGCCAGTAGCCATGGGACAGACAATGAGCAGTTCTTC. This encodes CASSHGTDNEQFF.

CDR3 bases: TGTGCCAGCAGCCCGGACCTGACTTACTATGAGCAGTTCTTC. It translates to CASSPDLTYYEQFF. This chain connects TRBV7-2 to TRBJ2-1, with D uncertain. The ends were cut back, 5 bases at V and 8 bases at J, with 16 bases in the middle. From germline, CDR1 is SGHTA and CDR2 FQGNSA. CDR3 length: 14 amino acids.

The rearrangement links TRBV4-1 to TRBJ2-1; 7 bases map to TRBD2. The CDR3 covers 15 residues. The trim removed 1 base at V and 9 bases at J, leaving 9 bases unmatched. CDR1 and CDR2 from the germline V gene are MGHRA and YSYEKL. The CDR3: CASSQVLADVVEQFF. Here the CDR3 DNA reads TGCGCCAGCAGCCAAGTCCTAGCGGACGTGGTTGAGCAGTTCTTC.

CDR3 nucleotides: TGTGCCAGCAGCCGCGACAGGGGGCGTGAAAAACTGTTTTTT. Protein sequence: CASSRDRGREKLFF. V and J are TRBV28 and TRBJ1-4; 10 bases fit TRBD1. This CDR3 contains 14 residues. V shed 6 bases and J 7 bases; nucleotides not matched to a gene: 5. Germline V gives CDR1 MDHEN, CDR2 SYDVKM.

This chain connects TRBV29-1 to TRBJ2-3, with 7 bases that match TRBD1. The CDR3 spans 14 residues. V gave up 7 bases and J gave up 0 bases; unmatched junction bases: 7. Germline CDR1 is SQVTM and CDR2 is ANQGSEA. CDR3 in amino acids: CSALGDRSTDTQYF. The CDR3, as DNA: TGCAGCGCTCTTGGGGACAGAAGCACAGATACGCAGTATTTT.

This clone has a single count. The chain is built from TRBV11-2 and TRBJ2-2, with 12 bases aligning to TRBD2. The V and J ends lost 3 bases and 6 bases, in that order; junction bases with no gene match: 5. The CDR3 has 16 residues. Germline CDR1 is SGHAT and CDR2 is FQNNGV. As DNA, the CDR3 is TGTGCCAGCAGCTTGTCGACTAGCGGGAGTCCCGGGGAGCTGTTTTTT. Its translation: CASSLSTSGSPGELFF.

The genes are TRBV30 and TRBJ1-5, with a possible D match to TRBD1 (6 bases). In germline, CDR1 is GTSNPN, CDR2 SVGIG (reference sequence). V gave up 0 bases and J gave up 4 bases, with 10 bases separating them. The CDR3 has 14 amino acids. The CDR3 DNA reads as TGTGCCTGGAGTGTCGACAGGCTGAATCAGCCCCAGCATTTT. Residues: CAWSVDRLNQPQHF.

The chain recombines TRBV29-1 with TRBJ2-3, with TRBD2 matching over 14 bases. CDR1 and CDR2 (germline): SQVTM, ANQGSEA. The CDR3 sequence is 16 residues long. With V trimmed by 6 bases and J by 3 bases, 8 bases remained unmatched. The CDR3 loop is CSVARLAGGLTDTQYF. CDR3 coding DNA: TGCAGCGTGGCAAGACTAGCGGGGGGGCTAACAGATACGCAGTATTTT.

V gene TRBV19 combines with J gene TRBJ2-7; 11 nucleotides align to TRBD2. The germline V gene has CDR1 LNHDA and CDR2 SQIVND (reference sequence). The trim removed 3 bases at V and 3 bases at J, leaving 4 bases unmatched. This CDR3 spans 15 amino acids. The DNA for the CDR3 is TGTGCCAGTAGTATGAAGACTAGCGGGAACTACGAGCAGTACTTC. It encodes CASSMKTSGNYEQYF.

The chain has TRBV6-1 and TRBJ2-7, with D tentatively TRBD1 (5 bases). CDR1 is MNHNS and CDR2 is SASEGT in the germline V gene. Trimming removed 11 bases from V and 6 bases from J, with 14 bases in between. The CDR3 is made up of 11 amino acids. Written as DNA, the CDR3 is TGTGCCTCCCAGGGCCCTCTCGAGCAGTACTTC. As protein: CASQGPLEQYF.

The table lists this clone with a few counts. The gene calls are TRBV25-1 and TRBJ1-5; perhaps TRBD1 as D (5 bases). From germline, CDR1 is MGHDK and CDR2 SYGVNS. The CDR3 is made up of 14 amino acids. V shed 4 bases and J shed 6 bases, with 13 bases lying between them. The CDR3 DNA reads TGTGCCAGCAGTGGCTTGCTCGGGGGTCAGCCCCAGCATTTT. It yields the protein CASSGLLGGQPQHF.

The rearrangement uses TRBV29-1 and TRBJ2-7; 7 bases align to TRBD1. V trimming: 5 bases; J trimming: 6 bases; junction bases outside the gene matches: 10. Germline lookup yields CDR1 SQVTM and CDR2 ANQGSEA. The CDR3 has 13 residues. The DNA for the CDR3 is TGCAGCGTTCAGAGACAGGGAAGTCGCGAGCAGTACTTC. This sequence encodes CSVQRQGSREQYF.

The DNA of the CDR3 is TGCAGCGTTGGATCAGGGATGAACACTGAAGCTTTCTTT. Amino acid sequence: CSVGSGMNTEAFF. V usage is TRBV29-1 and J usage is TRBJ1-1; tentatively, D is TRBD1 (5 bases). The CDR3 is 13 amino acids. Germline CDR1 reads SQVTM; CDR2 reads ANQGSEA. With 4 bases removed from V and 0 bases from J, the gap between germline ends came to 9 bases.

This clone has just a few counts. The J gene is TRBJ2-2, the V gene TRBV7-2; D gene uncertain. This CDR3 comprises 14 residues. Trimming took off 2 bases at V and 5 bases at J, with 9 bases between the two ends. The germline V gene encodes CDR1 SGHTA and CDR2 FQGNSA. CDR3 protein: CASSLIVWTGELFF. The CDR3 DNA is TGTGCCAGCAGCTTAATCGTGTGGACCGGGGAGCTGTTTTTT.

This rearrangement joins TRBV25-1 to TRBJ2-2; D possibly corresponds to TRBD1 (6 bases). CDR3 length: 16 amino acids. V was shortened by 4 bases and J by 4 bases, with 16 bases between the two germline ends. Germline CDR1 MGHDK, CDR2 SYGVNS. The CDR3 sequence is CASSGFGGAGTGELFF. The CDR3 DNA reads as TGTGCCAGCAGTGGTTTTGGGGGCGCGGGCACCGGGGAGCTGTTTTTT.

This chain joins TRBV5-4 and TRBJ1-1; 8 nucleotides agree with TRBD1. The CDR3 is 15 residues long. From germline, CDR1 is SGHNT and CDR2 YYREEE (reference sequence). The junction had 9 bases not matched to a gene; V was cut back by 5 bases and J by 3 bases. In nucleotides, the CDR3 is TGTGCCAGCAGAACGAAAGGGACAGGAGACACTGAAGCTTTCTTT. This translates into CASRTKGTGDTEAFF. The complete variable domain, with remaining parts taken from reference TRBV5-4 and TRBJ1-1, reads ETGVTQSPTHLIKTRGQQVTLRCSSQSGHNTVSWYQQALGQGPQFIFQYYREEENGRGNFPPRFSGLQFPNYSSELNVNALELDDSALYLCASRTKGTGDTEAFFGQGTRLTVV.

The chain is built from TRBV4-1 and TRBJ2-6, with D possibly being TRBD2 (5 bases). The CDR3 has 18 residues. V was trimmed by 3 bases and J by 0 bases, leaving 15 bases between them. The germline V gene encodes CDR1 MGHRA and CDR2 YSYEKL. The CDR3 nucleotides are TGCGCCAGCAGCCACCTCCGGGGTTCGAGCTCTGGGGCCAACGTCCTGACTTTC. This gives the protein CASSHLRGSSSGANVLTF.

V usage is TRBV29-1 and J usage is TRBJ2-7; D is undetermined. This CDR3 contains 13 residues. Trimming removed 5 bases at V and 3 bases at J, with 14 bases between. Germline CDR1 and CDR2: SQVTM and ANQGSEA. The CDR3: CSVKPAPNYEQYF. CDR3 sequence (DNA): TGCAGCGTTAAACCAGCGCCTAACTACGAGCAGTACTTC.

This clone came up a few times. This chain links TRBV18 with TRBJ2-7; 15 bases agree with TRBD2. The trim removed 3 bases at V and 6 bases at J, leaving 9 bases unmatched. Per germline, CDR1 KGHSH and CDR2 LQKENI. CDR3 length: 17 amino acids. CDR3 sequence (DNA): TGTGCCAGCTCACCTGGGACTAGCGGGAGGTTGGCTTCCGAGCAGTACTTC. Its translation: CASSPGTSGRLASEQYF.

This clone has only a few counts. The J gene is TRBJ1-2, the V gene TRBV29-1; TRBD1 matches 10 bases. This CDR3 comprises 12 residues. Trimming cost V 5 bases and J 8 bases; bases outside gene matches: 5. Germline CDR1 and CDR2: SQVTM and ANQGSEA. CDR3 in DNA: TGCAGCGTTACGGGACAGGGGAAGGGCTACACCTTC. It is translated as CSVTGQGKGYTF.

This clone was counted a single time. This CDR3 reads CASSFRGTEAFF. CDR3 nucleotide sequence: TGCGCCAGCAGCTTTAGGGGTACTGAAGCTTTCTTT. V usage is TRBV5-1 and J usage is TRBJ1-1; maybe TRBD1 (5 bases). V was shortened by 2 bases and J by 5 bases, with 7 bases between the two germline ends. CDR1 SGHRS and CDR2 YFSETQ come from the germline V gene. The CDR3 is 12 amino acids.

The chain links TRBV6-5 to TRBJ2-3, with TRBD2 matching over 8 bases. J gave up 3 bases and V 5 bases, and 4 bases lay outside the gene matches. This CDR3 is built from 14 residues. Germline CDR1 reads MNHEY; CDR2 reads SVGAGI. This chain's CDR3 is CASSNSGRTDTQYF. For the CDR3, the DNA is TGTGCCAGCAGTAACAGCGGGAGAACAGATACGCAGTATTTT.